These 26 T cell receptor beta chains were all obtained from the same sample, sequenced in a study of vaccination and CD4 T cells after COVID-19. Sequencing of cultured CD4+ T cell DNA used the Oncomine TCR Beta short-read assay. A single record per CDR3 protein comes from TCRdb applying MiXCR to the PCR reads. This table holds 15,000 to 20,000 distinct CDR3 sequences, around 40% found once. The treatment is: roughly 11-day PBMC culture with coronavirus spike peptide pools or control peptides (ViraFEST assay). The antigens for these receptors are not known. Material: CD4+ T cells from blood, cultured in vitro, obtained after SARS-CoV-2 vaccination. These receptors were taken from a human donor who had recovered from COVID-19.

J is TRBJ2-3 and V is TRBV6-1; TRBD2 is a possible D gene (5 bases). The germline CDR1 and CDR2 sequences are MNHNS and SASEGT. The CDR3 loop spans 14 amino acids. Trimming took 6 bases from V and 2 from J, leaving 12 bases between them. This CDR3 is CASRERPDTDTQYF. The CDR3 DNA sequence: TGTGCCAGCAGAGAGCGGCCCGACACAGATACGCAGTATTTT.

J is TRBJ2-5 and V is TRBV5-1; the D gene is possibly TRBD1 (5 bases). The germline V gene encodes CDR1 SGHRS and CDR2 YFSETQ. V was shortened by 0 bases and J by 5 bases, with 11 bases between the two germline ends. This CDR3 is 14 amino acids long. The CDR3 coding sequence is TGCGCCAGCAGCTTGGTCCCAGGGCGGGAGACCCAGTACTTC. As protein: CASSLVPGRETQYF.

This clonotype was recorded a few times. For the CDR3, the DNA is TGTGCCAGCAGTTACTCCCAGGCAGGTTCGTTGGATACGCAGTATTTT. Translating it yields CASSYSQAGSLDTQYF. V is TRBV6-2 or TRBV6-3 and J is TRBJ2-3; D is unclear. Germline-derived CDR1 and CDR2 are MNHEY and SVGEGT. The CDR3 is made up of 16 amino acids. V gave up 0 bases and J gave up 6 bases, with 16 bases separating them.

This clonotype has more than one count but fewer than ten. This chain uses TRBV20-1 with TRBJ2-3; TRBD1 matches at 7 bases. CDR1 is DFQATT, CDR2 SNEGSKA, per germline (reference sequence). The CDR3 sequence is 16 residues long. V dropped 6 bases and J dropped 6; count of bases not matched to a gene: 18. The CDR3 sequence: CSAYTQGSGFWDTQYF. CDR3 in DNA: TGCAGTGCGTACACACAGGGGTCCGGATTCTGGGATACGCAGTATTTT.

The chain recombines TRBV6-1 with TRBJ2-7, with D possibly matching TRBD2 (5 bases). Germline CDR1 reads MNHNS; CDR2 reads SASEGT. V lost 6 bases and J 0 bases, leaving 9 bases between the germline ends. The CDR3 consists of 13 residues. This CDR3 is CASREAPSYEQYF. CDR3 in DNA: TGTGCCAGCAGGGAGGCCCCCTCCTACGAGCAGTACTTC.

The gene calls are TRBV21-1 and TRBJ2-3; the DNA was not used to check the table's D call, TRBD1. TRBV21-1 is described as a pseudogene. The CDR3 is 18 residues long. CDR3 amino acids: CASSEPAGSSPPGDTQYF. CDR3 coding DNA: TGTGCCAGCAGCGAGCCGGCGGGGTCAAGTCCCCCGGGGGATACGCAGTATTTT.

V gene TRBV7-9 combines with J gene TRBJ2-7; no reliable D call. The length of the CDR3 is 11 residues. CDR1 and CDR2 from the germline V gene are SEHNR and FQNEAQ (reference sequence). The V gene lost 2 bases and the J gene lost 3 bases, with 2 bases spanning the gap. CDR3 bases: TGTGCCAGCAGCTTAAGCTACGAGCAGTACTTC. Its translation is CASSLSYEQYF.

This clonotype was counted only a few times. The chain is built from TRBV27 and TRBJ2-7; tentative D call: TRBD2 (6 bases). In germline, CDR1 is MNHEY, CDR2 SMNVEV (reference sequence). The CDR3 is made up of 15 amino acids. Trimming cost V 6 bases and J 2 bases, with 17 bases left between them. The CDR3 protein is CASRPNGVAAYEQYF. CDR3 nucleotide sequence: TGTGCCAGCAGGCCGAACGGAGTAGCGGCCTACGAGCAGTACTTC.

This clonotype was seen a few times. V and J are TRBV6-5 and TRBJ1-1; D gene uncertain. This CDR3 has 14 amino acids. V lost 2 bases and J lost 2, with 9 bases in between. Germline V gives CDR1 MNHEY, CDR2 SVGAGI. The DNA for the CDR3 is TGTGCCAGCAGTTACGGAGATATTAACACTGAAGCTTTCTTT. Amino acid sequence: CASSYGDINTEAFF.

This clonotype has just one count. The CDR3: CASSRRAGADTQYF. CDR3 bases: TGTGCCAGCAGTAGAAGAGCGGGAGCAGATACGCAGTATTTT. J is TRBJ2-3 and V is TRBV7-2, with TRBD2 matching 8 bases. The V segment lost 6 bases and the J segment 4 bases; nucleotides outside the gene matches: 6. CDR1 is SGHTA and CDR2 is FQGNSA in the germline V gene. The CDR3 length is 14 residues. The variable domain in full, with the rest retrieved from reference TRBV7-2 and TRBJ2-3, is GAGVSQSPSNKVTEKGKDVELRCDPISGHTALYWYRQSLGQGLEFLIYFQGNSAPDKSGLPSDRFSAERTGGSVSTLTIQRTQQEDSAVYLCASSRRAGADTQYFGPGTRLTVL.

J is TRBJ2-2 and V is TRBV18; TRBD1 aligns across 9 bases. The CDR3 has 17 residues. Germline V CDR1 and CDR2: KGHSH, LQKENI. Trimming removed 1 base from V and 4 bases from J; junction bases left unmatched: 7. In DNA, the CDR3 is TGTGCCAGCTCACCACTAAACAGGGGGCAGTCCACCGGGGAGCTGTTTTTT. Translating gives CASSPLNRGQSTGELFF.

This clonotype was seen a handful of times. The gene calls are TRBV7-3 and TRBJ1-1; D is uncertain. V shed 2 bases and J shed 0 bases, with 10 bases lying between them. The CDR3 extends over 15 amino acids. Germline V gives CDR1 SGHTA, CDR2 FQGTGA. CDR3 sequence: CASSLFAVMNTEAFF. CDR3 DNA sequence: TGTGCCAGCAGCTTATTCGCGGTCATGAACACTGAAGCTTTCTTT.

There are a few counts of this clonotype. The V call is TRBV5-4, the J call TRBJ2-6; possibly TRBD2 for D (6 bases). Trimming cost V 4 bases and J 0 bases, with 11 bases left between them. Germline-derived CDR1 and CDR2 are SGHNT and YYREEE (reference sequence). This CDR3 region has 16 residues. CDR3 sequence (DNA): TGTGCCAGCAGCCCTGGGACTTTCTCTGGGGCCAACGTCCTGACTTTC. Protein sequence: CASSPGTFSGANVLTF.

This clonotype has only a few counts. The rearrangement links TRBV19 to TRBJ1-1; TRBD1 is a possible D gene (6 bases). Germline V gene sequence: CDR1 LNHDA, CDR2 SQIVND (reference sequence). The CDR3 is made up of 13 amino acids. Trimming removed 10 bases at V and 3 bases at J, with 15 bases between. The CDR3 spells CATKQGADTEAFF. The CDR3 DNA reads TGTGCCACTAAACAGGGAGCGGACACTGAAGCTTTCTTT.

The chain uses TRBV12-3 or TRBV12-4 and TRBJ2-1; no firm D call. CDR3 length equals 12 residues. V was clipped by 3 bases and J by 9 bases, with 9 bases between them. The CDR3 DNA reads as TGTGCCAGCAGTTTGGCACAAGGTGAGCAGTTCTTC. This gives the protein CASSLAQGEQFF.

This clonotype was seen a few times. The chain couples TRBV30 to TRBJ1-2; 7 bases are shared with TRBD1. CDR3 length equals 14 residues. V was clipped by 0 bases and J by 2 bases; unmatched bases: 3. CDR1 and CDR2 (germline): GTSNPN, SVGIG (reference sequence). The chain's CDR3 is CAWSVGTANYGYTF. CDR3 DNA: TGTGCCTGGAGTGTCGGGACAGCAAACTATGGCTACACCTTC.

The V call is TRBV10-2, the J call TRBJ1-5, with TRBD1 as a possible D gene (6 bases). The CDR3 contains 13 residues. The V and J ends lost 7 bases and 4 bases respectively, with 11 bases between them. The germline CDR1 and CDR2 sequences are WSHSY and SAAADI. Here the CDR3 DNA reads TGCGCCAGCAAGGGCAGGGGAAATCAGCCCCAGCATTTT. Residues: CASKGRGNQPQHF.

The chain recombines TRBV15 with TRBJ1-2; D may be TRBD1 (6 bases). This CDR3 contains 14 residues. The germline gives CDR1 LNHNV, CDR2 YYDKDF (reference sequence). Trimming removed 0 bases from V and 8 bases from J, with 13 bases in between. CDR3 bases: TGTGCCACCAGCAGAGAAGGGGGTAGTAGGGGCTACACCTTC. It translates to CATSREGGSRGYTF.

This clonotype was seen a few times. J is TRBJ2-1 and V is TRBV7-9; D unclear. The CDR3 sequence is 12 residues long. The germline V gene has CDR1 SEHNR and CDR2 FQNEAQ (reference sequence). The V gene lost 3 bases and the J gene lost 7 bases, with 7 bases spanning the gap. The CDR3 here is CASSFPRNEQFF. The CDR3, as DNA: TGTGCCAGCAGCTTCCCGAGAAATGAGCAGTTCTTC.

The V and J genes are TRBV9 and TRBJ2-3, with D unclear. Germline V lookup: CDR1 SGDLS, CDR2 YYNGEE. V lost 4 bases to trimming and J lost 5 bases, with 11 bases between them. There are 13 residues in the CDR3. The DNA of the CDR3 is TGTGCCAGCAGCCCAGGTGGAGTAGATACGCAGTATTTT. Its translation is CASSPGGVDTQYF.

A few counts support this clonotype. The chain joins TRBV6-1 to TRBJ1-1; D is unresolved. The CDR3 sequence is 13 residues long. V was cut by 4 bases and J by 1 base, with 7 bases left in between. The germline V gene has CDR1 MNHNS and CDR2 SASEGT. CDR3 sequence (DNA): TGTGCCAGCAGTGTTCGGGCGAACACTGAAGCTTTCTTT. Protein sequence: CASSVRANTEAFF.

J is TRBJ1-6 and V is TRBV2; a possible D gene is TRBD1 (5 bases). Germline-derived CDR1 and CDR2 are SNHLY and FYNNEI. With 0 bases removed from V and 8 bases from J, the gap between germline ends came to 14 bases. The length of the CDR3 is 16 residues. CDR3 residues: CASSEAAGPRDSPLHF. The CDR3 bases are TGTGCCAGCAGTGAAGCAGCGGGGCCCCGGGATTCACCCCTCCACTTT.

This sequence joins TRBV11-2 and TRBJ1-6; no clear D gene. The CDR3 has 12 amino acids. CDR1 is SGHAT, CDR2 FQNNGV, per germline. V lost 5 bases and J lost 13, with 12 bases in between. The CDR3 is CASSPDSGPLHF. CDR3 nucleotides: TGTGCCAGCAGCCCAGACTCGGGGCCCCTCCACTTT.

This clonotype was detected only a few times. CDR3 DNA sequence: TGCAGTGCTCCGCCCCATTTCGGGGGCGAGCAGTACTTC. Protein sequence: CSAPPHFGGEQYF. The V and J genes are TRBV20-1 and TRBJ2-7; the D gene is possibly TRBD2 (6 bases). Per germline, CDR1 DFQATT and CDR2 SNEGSKA (reference sequence). V was shortened by 5 bases and J by 6 bases, with 17 bases between the two germline ends. The CDR3 loop spans 13 amino acids.

V is TRBV28 and J is TRBJ2-7; no firm D call. Germline-derived CDR1 and CDR2 are MDHEN and SYDVKM. The CDR3 has 11 amino acids. V was trimmed by 7 bases and J by 4 bases, leaving 8 bases between them. CDR3 sequence (DNA): TGTGCCAGCACTTTGGGTTACGAGCAGTACTTC. Translated: CASTLGYEQYF.

This clonotype was observed a few times. V usage is TRBV2 and J usage is TRBJ2-5, with no clear D. The CDR3 extends over 11 amino acids. Germline lookup yields CDR1 SNHLY and CDR2 FYNNEI. Trimming cost V 10 bases and J 5 bases, with 11 bases left between them. The chain's CDR3 is CATKLGETQYF. CDR3 bases: TGTGCCACCAAGCTCGGCGAGACCCAGTACTTC.